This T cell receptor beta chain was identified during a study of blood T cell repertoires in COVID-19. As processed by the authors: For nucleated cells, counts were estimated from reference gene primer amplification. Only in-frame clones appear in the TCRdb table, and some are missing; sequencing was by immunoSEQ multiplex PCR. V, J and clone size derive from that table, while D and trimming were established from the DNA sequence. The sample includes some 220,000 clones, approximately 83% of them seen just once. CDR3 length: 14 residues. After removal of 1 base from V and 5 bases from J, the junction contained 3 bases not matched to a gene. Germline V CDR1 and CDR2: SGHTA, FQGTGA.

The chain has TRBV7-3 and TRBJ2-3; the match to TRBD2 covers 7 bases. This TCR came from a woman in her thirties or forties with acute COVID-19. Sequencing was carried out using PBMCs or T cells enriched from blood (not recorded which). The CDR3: CASSLSGGGDTQYF. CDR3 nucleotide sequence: TGTGCCAGCAGCTTAAGCGGGGGAGGAGATACGCAGTATTTT.